This section outlines one TCR beta chain sequence together with its context. The antigen is undetermined. This CDR3 region has 16 residues. The germline V gene encodes CDR1 LNHNV and CDR2 YYDKDF (reference sequence). Between the trimmed V and J ends, which lost 0 bases and 1 base, there was a span of 12 bases. The sample is drawn from a study of T cell repertoires in cytomegalovirus infection. As for the study in general: Through public TCR beta signatures, both CMV infection and matching HLA type were indicated.

In TCRdb, the reads were re-called with MiXCR into one record per CDR3 protein. Among 200,000 to 300,000 distinct CDR3 sequences listed, about 12% were seen once. Study-level results: Dominant in the ex vivo response were TCR beta clonotypes restricted by HLA-C and specific for CMV. Cumulative public TCR beta family frequency identified CMV carriers with the relevant HLA.

The rearrangement uses TRBV15 and TRBJ1-1; D is undetermined. The clonotype originates from a human donor in good health (CMV status not recorded). Some clones in this sample may be carry-over from other donors' samples. Material for sequencing was PBMCs. This CDR3 reads CATSRDQWVRNTEAFF. Here the CDR3 DNA reads TGTGCCACCAGCAGAGATCAGTGGGTAAGGAACACTGAAGCTTTCTTT.